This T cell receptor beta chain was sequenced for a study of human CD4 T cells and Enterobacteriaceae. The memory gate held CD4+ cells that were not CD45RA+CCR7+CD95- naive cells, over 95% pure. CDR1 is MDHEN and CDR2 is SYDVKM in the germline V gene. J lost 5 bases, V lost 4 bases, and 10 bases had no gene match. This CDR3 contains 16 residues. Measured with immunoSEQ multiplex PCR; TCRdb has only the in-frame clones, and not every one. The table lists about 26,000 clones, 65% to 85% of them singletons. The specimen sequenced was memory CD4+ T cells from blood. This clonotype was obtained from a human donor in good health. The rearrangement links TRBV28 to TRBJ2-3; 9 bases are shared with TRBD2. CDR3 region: CASSSGLAGERDTQYF. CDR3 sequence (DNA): TGTGCCAGCAGTTCGGGACTAGCTGGAGAGAGAGATACGCAGTATTTT.